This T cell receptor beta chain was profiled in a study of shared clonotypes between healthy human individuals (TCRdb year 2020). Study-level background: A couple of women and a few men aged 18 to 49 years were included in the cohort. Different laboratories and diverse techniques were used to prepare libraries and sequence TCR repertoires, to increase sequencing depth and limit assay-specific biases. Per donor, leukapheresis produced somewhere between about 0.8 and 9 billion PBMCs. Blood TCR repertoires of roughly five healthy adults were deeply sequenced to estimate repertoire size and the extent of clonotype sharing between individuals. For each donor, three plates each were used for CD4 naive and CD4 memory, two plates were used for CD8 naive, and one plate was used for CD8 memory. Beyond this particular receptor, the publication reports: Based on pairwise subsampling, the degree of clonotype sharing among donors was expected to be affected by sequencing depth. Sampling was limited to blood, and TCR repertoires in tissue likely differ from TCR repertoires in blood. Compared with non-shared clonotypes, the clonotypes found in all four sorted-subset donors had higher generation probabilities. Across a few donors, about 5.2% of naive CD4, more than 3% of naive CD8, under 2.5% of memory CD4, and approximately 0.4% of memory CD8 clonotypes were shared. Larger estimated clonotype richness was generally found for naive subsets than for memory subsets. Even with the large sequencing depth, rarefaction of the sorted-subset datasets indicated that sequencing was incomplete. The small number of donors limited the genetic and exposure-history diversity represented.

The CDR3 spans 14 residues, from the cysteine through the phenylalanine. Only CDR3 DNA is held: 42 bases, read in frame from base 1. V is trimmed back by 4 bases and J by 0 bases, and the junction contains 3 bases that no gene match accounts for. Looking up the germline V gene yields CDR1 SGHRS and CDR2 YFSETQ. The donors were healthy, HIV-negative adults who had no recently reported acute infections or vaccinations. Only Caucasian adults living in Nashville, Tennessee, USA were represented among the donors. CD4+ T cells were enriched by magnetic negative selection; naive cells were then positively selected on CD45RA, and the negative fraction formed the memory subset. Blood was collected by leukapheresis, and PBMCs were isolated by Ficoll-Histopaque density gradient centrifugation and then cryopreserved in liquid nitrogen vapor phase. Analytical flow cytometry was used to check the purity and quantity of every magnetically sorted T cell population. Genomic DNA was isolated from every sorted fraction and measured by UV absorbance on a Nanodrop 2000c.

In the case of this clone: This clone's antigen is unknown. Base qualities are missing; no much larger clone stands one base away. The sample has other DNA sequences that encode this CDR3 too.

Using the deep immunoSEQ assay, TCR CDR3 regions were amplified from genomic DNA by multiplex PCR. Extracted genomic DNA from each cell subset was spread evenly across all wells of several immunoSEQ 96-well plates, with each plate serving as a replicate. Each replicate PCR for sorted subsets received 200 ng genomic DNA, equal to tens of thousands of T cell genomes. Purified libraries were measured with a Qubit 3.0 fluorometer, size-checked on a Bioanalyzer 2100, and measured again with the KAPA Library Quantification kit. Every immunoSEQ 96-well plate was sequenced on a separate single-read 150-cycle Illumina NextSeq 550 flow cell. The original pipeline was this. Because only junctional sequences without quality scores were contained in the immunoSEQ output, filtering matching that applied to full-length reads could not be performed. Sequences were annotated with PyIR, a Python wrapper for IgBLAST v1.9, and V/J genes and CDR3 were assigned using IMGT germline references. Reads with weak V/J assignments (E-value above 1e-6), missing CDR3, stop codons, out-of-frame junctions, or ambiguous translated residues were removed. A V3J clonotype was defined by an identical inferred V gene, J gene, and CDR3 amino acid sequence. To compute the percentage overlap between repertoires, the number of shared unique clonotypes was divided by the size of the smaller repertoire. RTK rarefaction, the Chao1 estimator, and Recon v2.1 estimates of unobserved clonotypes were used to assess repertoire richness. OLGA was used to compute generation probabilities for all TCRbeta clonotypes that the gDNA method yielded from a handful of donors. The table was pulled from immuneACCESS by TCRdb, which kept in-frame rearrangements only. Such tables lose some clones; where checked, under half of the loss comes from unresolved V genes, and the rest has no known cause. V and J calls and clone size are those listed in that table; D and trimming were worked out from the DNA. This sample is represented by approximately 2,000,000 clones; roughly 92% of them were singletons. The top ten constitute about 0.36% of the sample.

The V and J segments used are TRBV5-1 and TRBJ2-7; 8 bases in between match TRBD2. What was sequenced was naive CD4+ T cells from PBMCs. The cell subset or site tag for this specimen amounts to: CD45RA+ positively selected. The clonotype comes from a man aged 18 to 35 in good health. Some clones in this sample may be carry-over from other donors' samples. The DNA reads TGCGCCAGCAGCCCCACTAGCGGCTCCTACGAGCAGTACTTC. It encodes CASSPTSGSYEQYF.